The 4 T cell receptor beta chains listed next were all sequenced from one sample in a study of T cell responses to AZD1222 COVID-19 vaccine. TCRdb's copy holds only in-frame clones and misses some; the assay was immunoSEQ multiplex PCR. The data contain 85,000 to 130,000 clones, 85% to 90% of them singletons. The starting material was peripheral blood, obtained on day 0 of AZD1222 vaccination. Source of these receptors: an adult in good health.

This chain connects TRBV11-1 to TRBJ1-1; no reliable D call. The V gene lost 1 base and the J gene lost 2 bases, with 5 bases spanning the gap. The CDR3 is 13 amino acids. CDR1 SGHAT and CDR2 FQDESV come from the germline V gene (reference sequence). The CDR3 reads CASSLGANTEAFF. The CDR3 bases are TGTGCCAGCAGCTTAGGGGCCAACACTGAAGCTTTCTTT. Together with reference TRBV11-1 and TRBJ1-1, the CDR3 gives the full variable domain: EAEVAQSPRYKITEKSQAVAFWCDPISGHATLYWYRQILGQGPELLVQFQDESVVDDSQLPKDRFSAERLKGVDSTLKIQPAELGDSAMYLCASSLGANTEAFFGQGTRLTVV.

This chain joins TRBV2 and TRBJ2-3; tentative D call: TRBD2 (6 bases). This CDR3 is built from 11 residues. V gave up 8 bases and J gave up 10 bases, with 13 bases separating them. Germline lookup yields CDR1 SNHLY and CDR2 FYNNEI. The CDR3 nucleotides read TGTGCCAGCCGGGGGATGACTGCGCAGTATTTT. Protein: CASRGMTAQYF.

The chain carries TRBV20-1 and TRBJ1-2; D call uncertain. Germline V gene sequence: CDR1 DFQATT, CDR2 SNEGSKA (reference sequence). There are 13 residues in the CDR3. V gave up 3 bases and J gave up 0 bases, with 8 bases separating them. The CDR3 reads CSASLNSNYGYTF. CDR3 in DNA: TGCAGTGCTAGTCTGAATTCTAACTATGGCTACACCTTC.

The CDR3 here is CASSPAAGQRPDTQYF. CDR3 DNA: TGTGCCAGCAGCCCAGCCGCGGGACAGAGGCCAGATACGCAGTATTTT. This chain links TRBV7-9 with TRBJ2-3; tentative D call: TRBD1 (7 bases). V lost 5 bases to trimming and J lost 4 bases, with 19 bases between them. Germline values: CDR1 SEHNR, CDR2 FQNEAQ (reference sequence). CDR3 length equals 16 residues.